What follows are 4 T cell receptor beta chains derived from one specimen sequenced in a study of CD8 T cells in ankylosing spondylitis. Antigen specificity for these receptors is unknown. A single record per CDR3 protein comes from TCRdb applying MiXCR to the 5' RACE reads. The profile shows around 770,000 distinct CDR3 sequences, 19% of them singletons. Study observations and caveats: A TCR beta motif of under ten highly homologous variants appeared characteristic of ankylosing spondylitis blood.

The sample comprised blood, either unsorted or a sorted T cell fraction (not recorded which). The receptors were gathered from a male donor with ankylosing spondylitis.

This clonotype showed up just a few times. The rearrangement links TRBV20-1 to TRBJ2-3; tentatively, D is TRBD2 (6 bases). Germline CDR1 is DFQATT and CDR2 is SNEGSKA (reference sequence). This CDR3 is 13 amino acids long. Trimming removed 1 base from V and 7 bases from J, with 12 bases in between. CDR3 sequence: CSARGGVMNTQYF. In nucleotides, the CDR3 is TGCAGTGCTAGAGGCGGGGTTATGAATACGCAGTATTTT.

The V gene is TRBV9, the J gene TRBJ2-1; 8 bases map to TRBD2. This CDR3 has 15 residues. The ends lost 2 bases at V and 8 bases at J; junction bases unmatched: 9. The germline gives CDR1 SGDLS, CDR2 YYNGEE. CDR3 DNA sequence: TGTGCCAGCAGCGTTGCGGGGGGTCCCGACTATGAGCAGTTCTTC. This encodes CASSVAGGPDYEQFF.

The chain links TRBV28 to TRBJ2-7, with D perhaps matching TRBD1 (5 bases). Germline V gene lookup returns CDR1 MDHEN and CDR2 SYDVKM. V was pared by 5 bases and J by 0 bases, with 17 bases between. The CDR3 extends over 16 amino acids. This CDR3 reads CASSILRQGSSYEQYF. The CDR3 DNA follows: TGTGCCAGCAGTATCCTAAGGCAGGGAAGCTCCTACGAGCAGTACTTC.

Ten or more counts support this clonotype. J is TRBJ1-2 and V is TRBV5-1; 8 nucleotides match TRBD1. Germline V CDR1 and CDR2: SGHRS, YFSETQ. The CDR3 has 15 amino acids. The V and J ends lost 2 bases and 5 bases, in that order; junction bases with no gene match: 8. The CDR3 reads CASSLLSGQGYGYTF. The CDR3 DNA sequence: TGCGCCAGCAGCTTATTATCAGGACAGGGATATGGCTACACCTTC.